A single sample is the source of the 30 T cell receptor beta chains below, sequenced in a study of T cells in Graves' hyperthyroidism and ophthalmopathy (dated 2019 in TCRdb). The library was produced with multiplex PCR. The run used an Illumina HiSeq 2000. Amplification of TCR beta CDR3 regions was carried out from RNA transcripts. The TCR CDR3 was subjected to a first round of RT-PCR using the HTBI primer set and the Qiagen OneStep RT-PCR kit. TCRdb reran the public reads through fastp at Q25 and MiXCR, keeping productive beta chains. For every CDR3 protein sequence, its rows merge into one entry that carries the most common genes and DNA. The sample table shows some 600,000 distinct CDR3 sequences, and 35% to 55% are seen once. Roughly 8.2% of the sample goes to the ten largest clones. The sequenced sample consisted of peripheral blood or thyroid tissue (not recorded which). The receptors here all came from a woman aged 18-30 years with Graves' hyperthyroidism. Donor details come from another sample of the same person, matched by shared clones.

This clonotype was counted between two and nine times. The DNA for the CDR3 is TGTGCCAGCAGCTTGGATGACAGGGACACCGGGGAGCTGTTTTTT. As protein: CASSLDDRDTGELFF. The chain couples TRBV25-1 to TRBJ2-2; 7 bases map to TRBD1. Unmatched junction bases numbered 7, after V lost 6 bases and J lost 3 bases. CDR3 length equals 15 residues. Germline V CDR1 and CDR2: MGHDK, SYGVNS.

The J gene is TRBJ2-5, the V gene TRBV2; no reliable D call. The V end lost 1 base, the J end lost 5 bases, and 11 bases lay between the germline ends. The CDR3 is 14 residues long. Germline V gene data show CDR1 as SNHLY and CDR2 as FYNNEI. The CDR3 DNA reads TGTGCCAGCAGTGAAGAGAAACTCGCGGAGACCCAGTACTTC. This sequence encodes CASSEEKLAETQYF.

J is TRBJ2-5 and V is TRBV13; TRBD1 agrees at 7 bases. The CDR3 is 17 amino acids. V lost 4 bases, J lost 1 base, and 12 bases stayed unmatched. Germline values: CDR1 PRHDT, CDR2 FYEKMQ (reference sequence). CDR3 protein: CASSWGQLNLGQETQYF. CDR3 in DNA: TGTGCCAGCAGCTGGGGACAGCTTAACTTGGGCCAAGAGACCCAGTACTTC.

This chain links TRBV7-3 with TRBJ1-1; 8 bases are shared with TRBD1. Germline loops: CDR1 SGHTA, CDR2 FQGTGA. With 4 bases clipped from V and 4 bases from J, the junction kept 8 bases outside the gene matches. This CDR3 spans 15 amino acids. The CDR3 sequence: CASSSDRGVGTEAFF. The CDR3 DNA reads TGTGCCAGCAGCTCCGACAGGGGAGTGGGCACTGAAGCTTTCTTT.

This clonotype was seen many times. V is TRBV19 and J is TRBJ2-7; 9 nucleotides match TRBD1. In germline, CDR1 is LNHDA, CDR2 SQIVND (reference sequence). This CDR3 region has 12 residues. V lost 8 bases, J lost 2 bases, and 1 base stayed unmatched. CDR3 sequence (DNA): TGTGCCAGTGGGGACAGGGCCTACGAGCAGTACTTC. This gives the protein CASGDRAYEQYF.

The chain joins TRBV29-1 to TRBJ2-5, with D perhaps TRBD1 or TRBD2 (5 bases each). CDR1 and CDR2 (germline): SQVTM, ANQGSEA. V lost 4 bases and J lost 10, with 19 bases in between. The CDR3 is 13 residues long. CDR3 sequence reads: CSVALGDVVIQYF. In DNA form, the CDR3 reads TGCAGCGTTGCTCTGGGGGACGTCGTGATCCAGTACTTC.

CDR3 bases: TGTGCCACCAGTGATTTGGCGGGAAGAGAGACCCAGTACTTC. This codes for CATSDLAGRETQYF. The chain recombines TRBV24-1 with TRBJ2-5; maybe TRBD2 (6 bases). Germline CDR1 and CDR2: KGHDR and SFDVKD. CDR3 length: 14 residues. V was pared by 0 bases and J by 4 bases, with 8 bases between.

The chain has TRBV7-2 and TRBJ2-7; 7 nucleotides line up with TRBD2. The length of the CDR3 is 17 residues. Trimming cost V 5 bases and J 7 bases; bases outside gene matches: 20. Germline CDR1 and CDR2: SGHTA and FQGNSA. As DNA, the CDR3 is TGTGCCAGCAGCCAAGGGCTTGCCAGGGACTACCTCCGGGAGCAGTACTTC. Translating it yields CASSQGLARDYLREQYF.

V and J are TRBV7-9 and TRBJ1-6; tentatively, D is TRBD1 (6 bases). Germline-derived CDR1 and CDR2 are SEHNR and FQNEAQ (reference sequence). This CDR3 comprises 15 residues. The germline V and J ends were trimmed by 5 bases and 7 bases, with 15 bases remaining between them. CDR3 region: CASSVSSRGNSPLHF. DNA of the CDR3: TGTGCCAGCAGCGTTAGTTCCAGGGGAAATTCACCCCTCCACTTT.

Worth noting for this clonotype: This could be a read error, since a much larger clone is one nucleotide away. The chain links TRBV6-6 to TRBJ1-2; the D gene is possibly TRBD1 (6 bases). Germline V gene data show CDR1 as MNHNY and CDR2 as SVGAGI (reference sequence). CDR3 length equals 10 residues. CDR3 sequence reads: CAGSETGFHF. The CDR3 nucleotides read TGTGCCGGCAGTGAAACAGGGTTCCACTTC.

This rearrangement joins TRBV7-9 to TRBJ1-4, with 7 bases lining up with TRBD1. From germline, CDR1 is SEHNR and CDR2 FQNEAQ (reference sequence). The CDR3 covers 14 residues. Trimming took 6 bases from V and 7 from J; bases not matched to a gene: 8. The CDR3 bases are TGTGCCAGCAGTTCTGACAGGGACGGTGAAAAACTGTTTTTT. This gives the protein CASSSDRDGEKLFF. The complete variable domain, with remaining parts taken from reference TRBV7-9 and TRBJ1-4, reads DTGVSQNPRHKITKRGQNVTFRCDPISEHNRLYWYRQTLGQGPEFLTYFQNEAQLEKSRLLSDRFSAERPKGSFSTLEIQRTEQGDSAMYLCASSSDRDGEKLFFGSGTQLSVL.

CDR3: CATGTGTISGANVLTF. DNA for the CDR3: TGTGCCACCGGGACAGGGACAATCTCTGGGGCCAACGTCCTGACTTTC. The chain links TRBV15 to TRBJ2-6; 9 nucleotides align to TRBD1. Germline V gene lookup returns CDR1 LNHNV and CDR2 YYDKDF (reference sequence). Germline trimming cut 8 bases from V and 0 bases from J; bases unmatched to any gene: 5. The CDR3 has 16 residues.

This clonotype was counted ten times or more. V and J are TRBV24-1 and TRBJ1-5; 7 bases are shared with TRBD1. Germline CDR1 and CDR2: KGHDR and SFDVKD. V lost 5 bases to trimming and J lost 2 bases; unmatched junction nucleotides: 5. This CDR3 is 15 amino acids long. Written as DNA, the CDR3 is TGTGCCACCAGTGTGGGAACAGGGGGCAATCAGCCCCAGCATTTT. Amino acid sequence: CATSVGTGGNQPQHF.

The rearrangement joins TRBV25-1 to TRBJ2-6, with 9 bases fitting TRBD1. Per the germline V gene, CDR1 is MGHDK and CDR2 is SYGVNS. Trimming took 10 bases from V and 2 from J; bases not matched to a gene: 9. The CDR3 is made up of 16 amino acids. The CDR3 is CATRGRDRAGANVLTF. The CDR3, as DNA: TGTGCCACCAGGGGACGGGACAGGGCTGGGGCCAACGTCCTGACTTTC.

This clonotype was observed at least ten times. V usage is TRBV24-1 and J usage is TRBJ1-1; D is uncertain. Looked up from germline, CDR1 is KGHDR and CDR2 is SFDVKD. V was clipped by 11 bases and J by 4 bases, with 16 bases between them. This CDR3 has 13 amino acids. This CDR3 is CAIRDGSTTEAFF. The CDR3 DNA reads TGTGCCATCCGAGACGGAAGTACCACTGAAGCTTTCTTT.

This clonotype was detected ten times or more. This chain links TRBV10-3 with TRBJ1-1; 7 bases agree with TRBD1. CDR3 length: 14 amino acids. Germline CDR1 ENHRY, CDR2 SYGVKD. The V segment lost 6 bases and the J segment 0 bases; nucleotides outside the gene matches: 4. DNA of the CDR3: TGTGCCATCAGAGGACAGGCCTTGAACACTGAAGCTTTCTTT. The encoded protein is CAIRGQALNTEAFF.

This clonotype was detected a few times. J is TRBJ1-2 and V is TRBV7-2; D is perhaps TRBD1 (6 bases). In germline, CDR1 is SGHTA, CDR2 FQGNSA. V was pared by 5 bases and J by 2 bases, with 18 bases between. The CDR3 covers 16 residues. CDR3 loop: CASSRGGGRRNYGYTF. CDR3 in DNA: TGTGCCAGCAGCCGAGGGGGGGGCAGACGAAACTATGGCTACACCTTC.

The chain has TRBV7-3 and TRBJ2-7; 10 nucleotides agree with TRBD1. Trimming at V came to 5 bases and at J to 2 bases, leaving 3 bases not matched to a gene. Germline CDR1 and CDR2: SGHTA and FQGTGA. The CDR3 loop spans 14 amino acids. This CDR3 is CASSAGQGTYEQYF. The CDR3 coding sequence is TGTGCCAGCAGCGCGGGACAGGGGACCTACGAGCAGTACTTC.

This clonotype was seen a few times. The gene calls are TRBV7-9 and TRBJ2-7, with D hard to call. V was shortened by 5 bases and J by 2 bases, with 16 bases between the two germline ends. Germline V gene sequence: CDR1 SEHNR, CDR2 FQNEAQ (reference sequence). This CDR3 is built from 15 residues. The CDR3 protein is CASSPLDKTPYEQYF. The CDR3 bases are TGTGCCAGCAGCCCGCTAGACAAAACTCCCTACGAGCAGTACTTC.

The sample holds many counts of this clonotype. The chain uses TRBV2 and TRBJ1-2, with D perhaps matching TRBD1 (5 bases). The CDR3 extends over 13 amino acids. Looked up from germline, CDR1 is SNHLY and CDR2 is FYNNEI. Trimming left V 6 bases short and J 3 bases short, with 11 bases between. This CDR3 reads CASSLRGDYGYTF. The CDR3 coding sequence is TGTGCCAGCAGCCTAAGGGGAGACTATGGCTACACCTTC.

V is TRBV27 and J is TRBJ2-7; D gene ambiguous. Germline V gene lookup returns CDR1 MNHEY and CDR2 SMNVEV (reference sequence). V was clipped by 11 bases and J by 3 bases, with 8 bases between them. The CDR3 spans 10 residues. CDR3 sequence: CADEFYEQYF. The CDR3 coding sequence is TGTGCCGACGAATTCTACGAGCAGTACTTC.

The genes are TRBV29-1 and TRBJ2-6; perhaps TRBD2 as D (5 bases). The CDR3 extends over 17 amino acids. Looked up from germline, CDR1 is SQVTM and CDR2 is ANQGSEA. Trimming cost V 6 bases and J 0 bases, with 18 bases left between them. Written as DNA, the CDR3 is TGCAGCGTCCTACTCGGACTGGGTCCCTCTGGGGCCAACGTCCTGACTTTC. Residues: CSVLLGLGPSGANVLTF.

V is TRBV20-1 and J is TRBJ1-1; D is perhaps TRBD1 (6 bases). The CDR3 has 14 residues. Germline V gene data show CDR1 as DFQATT and CDR2 as SNEGSKA (reference sequence). The V end lost 1 base, the J end lost 5 bases, and 14 bases lay between the germline ends. The CDR3 sequence is CSARVGGAGTEAFF. As DNA, the CDR3 is TGCAGTGCTAGAGTGGGGGGCGCGGGGACTGAAGCTTTCTTT.

This chain uses TRBV11-1 with TRBJ1-1; 8 bases match TRBD1. Unmatched junction bases numbered 10, after V lost 3 bases and J lost 4 bases. This CDR3 contains 16 residues. Germline-derived CDR1 and CDR2 are SGHAT and FQDESV (reference sequence). As DNA, the CDR3 is TGTGCCAGCAGCTTTCCTCCGGGACAGGCGATCACTGAAGCTTTCTTT. This codes for CASSFPPGQAITEAFF.

In DNA, the CDR3 is TGCAGTCCAGGGAGTTCACCCCTCCACTTT. Amino acid sequence: CSPGSSPLHF. The chain uses TRBV20-1 and TRBJ1-6; a possible D gene is TRBD1 (5 bases). Germline assignment: CDR1 DFQATT and CDR2 SNEGSKA (reference sequence). The ends were cut back, 8 bases at V and 9 bases at J, with 8 bases in the middle. The CDR3 totals 10 residues.

V is TRBV29-1 and J is TRBJ2-2; 10 bases are shared with TRBD2. CDR1 is SQVTM, CDR2 ANQGSEA, per germline. CDR3 length equals 15 residues. The V and J ends lost 2 bases and 7 bases, in that order; junction bases with no gene match: 7. The CDR3 sequence: CSVEKAGGPIGELFF. Written as DNA, the CDR3 is TGCAGCGTTGAAAAAGCGGGAGGGCCGATCGGGGAGCTGTTTTTT.

This chain joins TRBV9 and TRBJ2-6, with 7 bases matching TRBD2. The CDR3 contains 16 residues. Germline trimming cut 4 bases from V and 2 bases from J; bases unmatched to any gene: 6. Germline CDR1 SGDLS, CDR2 YYNGEE. The CDR3 protein is CASSPWGGAGANVLTF. The DNA of the CDR3 is TGTGCCAGCAGCCCGTGGGGAGGGGCTGGGGCCAACGTCCTGACTTTC.

This clonotype was seen many times. The CDR3 bases are TGTGCCAGTAGTCAGGCGGGCTACGAGCAGTACTTC. Its protein is CASSQAGYEQYF. The chain employs TRBV7-9 and TRBJ2-7; the D gene is possibly TRBD2 (5 bases). This CDR3 region has 12 residues. Trimming removed 9 bases from V and 3 bases from J, with 12 bases in between. Per the germline V gene, CDR1 is SEHNR and CDR2 is FQNEAQ (reference sequence).

This clonotype has a single count. The gene calls are TRBV29-1 and TRBJ1-1; 8 bases agree with TRBD1. The length of the CDR3 is 13 residues. From germline, CDR1 is SQVTM and CDR2 ANQGSEA. Trimming at V came to 8 bases and at J to 0 bases, leaving 5 bases not matched to a gene. As DNA, the CDR3 is TGCAGCAGAGGACAGGGCATGAACACTGAAGCTTTCTTT. Translated: CSRGQGMNTEAFF.

The J gene is TRBJ2-7, the V gene TRBV20-1; a possible D gene is TRBD2 (7 bases). Trimming pared 3 bases from V and 2 bases from J, leaving 17 bases between. The CDR3 runs to 15 residues. Germline V gene lookup returns CDR1 DFQATT and CDR2 SNEGSKA (reference sequence). The CDR3 DNA reads as TGCAGTGCTAGGTCTGCAGGGGAGGGGGCCTACGAGCAGTACTTC. Protein product: CSARSAGEGAYEQYF.